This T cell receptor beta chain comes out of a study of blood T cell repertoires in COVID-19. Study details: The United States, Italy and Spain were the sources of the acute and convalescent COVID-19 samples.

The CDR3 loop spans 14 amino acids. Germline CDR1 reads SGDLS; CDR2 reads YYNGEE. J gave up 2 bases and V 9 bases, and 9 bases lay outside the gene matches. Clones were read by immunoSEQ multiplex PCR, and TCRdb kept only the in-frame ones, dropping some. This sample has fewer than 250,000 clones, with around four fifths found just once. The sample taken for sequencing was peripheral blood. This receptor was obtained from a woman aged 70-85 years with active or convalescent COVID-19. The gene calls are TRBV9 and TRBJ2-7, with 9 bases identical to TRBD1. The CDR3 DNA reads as TGTGCCACCGGGCCGGGACAGGGACCCTACGAGCAGTACTTC. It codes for CATGPGQGPYEQYF.